The 27 T cell receptor beta chains given below trace back to one sample, sequenced in a study of kidney transplant recipient with SARS-CoV-2 infection. TCRdb reanalysed the reads using MiXCR and keeps one entry per CDR3 protein. Of approximately 250,000 distinct CDR3 sequences in the sample, around 28% were seen once. The source material was a blood sample, sampled at baseline and between days 110 and 120 from a kidney transplant recipient. Every receptor here comes from a male patient in his 30s who had COVID-19 and was a kidney transplant recipient. A share of the T cells may be of graft donor origin.

V gene TRBV7-9 combines with J gene TRBJ1-2, with D unclear. Germline assignment: CDR1 SEHNR and CDR2 FQNEAQ (reference sequence). Trimming took off 5 bases at V and 4 bases at J, with 23 bases between the two ends. The CDR3 sequence is 17 residues long. In nucleotides, the CDR3 is TGTGCCAGCAGCCAATATAAATACCATGGAAAGACCTATGGCTACACCTTC. This encodes CASSQYKYHGKTYGYTF.

A remark on this clonotype: This may stem from a read error, because a much larger clone lies one nucleotide away. CDR3 bases: TGCAGCGTCCGAGTGAGGAACACCTGGGAGCTGTTTTTT. This gives the protein CSVRVRNTWELFF. The V and J genes are TRBV29-1 and TRBJ2-2; the D is unclear. CDR3 length: 13 residues. The germline V gene encodes CDR1 SQVTM and CDR2 ANQGSEA.

As for this clonotype: This could be a read error, since a much larger clone is one nucleotide away. The V gene is TRBV2, the J gene TRBJ1-2; D not certain. The CDR3 is made up of 15 amino acids. The germline V gene encodes CDR1 SNHLY and CDR2 FYNNEI. The CDR3 DNA follows: TGTGCCAGCAGTAAAGCAGCTTTTATGGCTTCCCAAGTCCCTTTC. Translating gives CASSKAAFMASQVPF.

In this sample, this clonotype turned up many times. The rearrangement joins TRBV10-3 to TRBJ1-2; D gene unclear. There are 14 residues in the CDR3. The germline V gene has CDR1 ENHRY and CDR2 SYGVKD. Trimming left V 4 bases short and J 1 base short, with 10 bases between. CDR3 coding DNA: TGTGCCATCAGTGCCCTGGGCCTTAACTATGGCTACACCTTC. It yields the protein CAISALGLNYGYTF.

This clonotype has a count of ten or more. This sequence joins TRBV12-3 or TRBV12-4 and TRBJ1-3; D gene uncertain. Trimming removed 6 bases at V and 0 bases at J, with 9 bases between. The CDR3 extends over 14 amino acids. The CDR3 DNA is TGTGCCAGCAGCGAATACCGCTCTGGAAACACCATATATTTT. Its protein product is CASSEYRSGNTIYF.

A word on this clonotype: A much larger clonotype is one base distant, so this may be a read error. The V call is TRBV2, the J call TRBJ2-5; D is perhaps TRBD2 (6 bases). The J call may be incorrect, as the DNA end agrees better with TRBJ2-7. CDR3 size: 13 residues. Germline V gene lookup returns CDR1 SNHLY and CDR2 FYNNEI. CDR3 loop: CTSRSGTGYEQYF. CDR3 in DNA: TGTACCAGCAGATCTGGGACTGGCTACGAGCAGTACTTC.

Notes on this clonotype: This sequence may be a read error, since a much larger clone differs from it by one base. The genes are TRBV28 and TRBJ1-2; D ambiguous. Germline V lookup: CDR1 MDHEN, CDR2 SYDVKM. The CDR3 extends over 11 amino acids. With 8 bases removed from V and 7 bases from J, the gap between germline ends came to 11 bases. DNA for the CDR3: TGTGCCAGCTACGCCCCCAGTGGCTACACCTTC. The encoded protein is CASYAPSGYTF.

This clonotype came up many times. This chain joins TRBV2 and TRBJ2-1; 10 nucleotides align to TRBD2. This CDR3 region has 13 residues. V shed 1 base and J 10 bases; nucleotides not matched to a gene: 1. CDR1 is SNHLY and CDR2 is FYNNEI in the germline V gene. The CDR3 protein is CASSEEGLAEQFF. The CDR3 bases are TGTGCCAGCAGTGAAGAGGGACTAGCGGAGCAGTTCTTC.

This clonotype appeared many times. The rearrangement uses TRBV20-1 and TRBJ1-5; D gene uncertain. Trimming cost V 5 bases and J 5 bases, with 16 bases left between them. The CDR3 loop spans 14 amino acids. Germline loops: CDR1 DFQATT, CDR2 SNEGSKA (reference sequence). CDR3 residues: CSALVPLGDQPQHF. DNA of the CDR3: TGCAGTGCTTTGGTCCCATTAGGAGATCAGCCCCAGCATTTT.

Many counts were recorded for this clonotype. This chain joins TRBV7-9 and TRBJ1-2; D gene ambiguous. The CDR3 consists of 17 residues. Trimming stripped 5 bases from V and 4 bases from J, with 23 bases between. The V gene's germline CDR1 is SEHNR and CDR2 FQNEAQ (reference sequence). The CDR3 region is CASSSRIYHGKTYGYTF. CDR3 sequence (DNA): TGTGCCAGCAGCAGTCGAATATACCATGGAAAGACCTATGGCTACACCTTC.

This clonotype was detected ten times or more. V usage is TRBV5-1 and J usage is TRBJ2-2; D is tentatively TRBD1 or TRBD2 (5 bases each). Germline V gene sequence: CDR1 SGHRS, CDR2 YFSETQ. V dropped 3 bases and J dropped 3 bases, with 9 bases sitting between them. The CDR3 length is 14 residues. CDR3 nucleotide sequence: TGCGCCAGCAGCTCGACAGCGGACACCGGGGAGCTGTTTTTT. This translates into CASSSTADTGELFF.

This clonotype came up many times. The chain employs TRBV23-1 and TRBJ1-5; D unclear. TRBV23-1 carries the ORF label, with uncertain function. The length of the CDR3 is 13 residues. Deletions cut 2 bases from V and 7 bases from J, with 9 bases between. In nucleotides, the CDR3 is TGCGCCAGCAGTCAAGAAGGGCGCCAGCCCCAGCATTTT. It is translated as CASSQEGRQPQHF.

Comments on this clonotype: Since a much larger clone is just one base distant, this may be a read error. V and J are TRBV7-6 and TRBJ1-4, with no clear D. The germline CDR1 and CDR2 sequences are SGHVS and FNYEAQ. The CDR3 spans 13 residues. CDR3 DNA: TGTACCAGCAGCTTACTCCTCCGTGAAAAACTGTTTTTT. The encoded protein is CTSSLLLREKLFF.

This clonotype was counted a single time. A far more abundant clone sits one base away, making this likely a read error. The chain uses TRBV28 and TRBJ2-5; TRBD2 aligns across 15 bases. The J call may be faulty, since TRBJ2-7 better matches the DNA end. Germline V gene lookup returns CDR1 MDHEN and CDR2 SYDVKM. This CDR3 comprises 21 residues. This CDR3 is CASSTFTTRGLAGGRGVEQYF. DNA of the CDR3: TGTGCCAGCAGCACTTTCACTACCCGAGGACTAGCGGGAGGGCGGGGGGTCGAGCAGTACTTC.

This clonotype was found many times. V and J are TRBV7-2 and TRBJ1-3, with D uncertain. The V end lost 3 bases, the J end lost 4 bases, and 4 bases lay between the germline ends. Germline CDR1 and CDR2: SGHTA and FQGNSA. This CDR3 has 12 residues. The CDR3 loop is CASSLSGNTIYF. CDR3 in DNA: TGTGCCAGCAGCTTGTCAGGAAACACCATATATTTT.

The chain combines TRBV29-1 with TRBJ1-1; a possible D gene is TRBD1 (5 bases). Trimming cost V 7 bases and J 4 bases, with 7 bases left between them. The germline V gene encodes CDR1 SQVTM and CDR2 ANQGSEA. The CDR3 loop spans 10 amino acids. This CDR3 reads CSGGGTEAFF. The CDR3, as DNA: TGCAGCGGGGGGGGCACTGAAGCTTTCTTT.

This clonotype was recorded many times. Because the CDR3's place on the DNA is in doubt, the DNA is left out and the CDR3 is given as listed by TCRdb. The chain is built from TRBV7-5 and TRBJ1-5; the D call in the table, TRBD1, was not verified against the DNA. TRBV7-5 represents a pseudogene. The CDR3 length is 17 residues, termini included. The CDR3 reads CISVPEALGDRNQPQHF.

This clonotype was seen only a few times. The chain has TRBV4-3 and TRBJ2-6; tentatively, D is TRBD2 (5 bases). The CDR3 is 19 residues long. Per the germline V gene, CDR1 is LGHNA and CDR2 is YSLEER. The V gene lost 3 bases and the J gene lost 0 bases, with 18 bases spanning the gap. The CDR3 bases are TGCGCCAGCAGCCATGATCCTTGGGGTGGGAGCTCTGGGGCCAACGTCCTGACTTTC. Amino acid sequence: CASSHDPWGGSSGANVLTF.

This clonotype was counted many times. V gene TRBV12-3 or TRBV12-4 combines with J gene TRBJ2-1; D possibly corresponds to TRBD1 (5 bases). V was clipped by 3 bases and J by 4 bases, with 13 bases between them. The CDR3 covers 15 residues. CDR3 bases: TGTGCCAGCAGTTTTAAGGGGTCAGGATACAATGAGCAGTTCTTC. The encoded protein is CASSFKGSGYNEQFF.

Details on this clonotype: A read error may explain this, as a much larger clone is one base away. V and J are TRBV3-1 and TRBJ2-3; 12 bases are a match to TRBD1. The J call may be in error: the DNA end matches TRBJ2-7 better. Looked up from germline, CDR1 is LGHDT and CDR2 is YNNKEL (reference sequence). CDR3 size: 16 residues. CDR3 amino acids: CTSSQDPGQGAREQYF. CDR3 DNA sequence: TGTACCAGCAGCCAAGATCCGGGACAGGGGGCGCGGGAGCAGTACTTC.

About this clonotype: Possible read error: a much larger clone is one base away. This rearrangement joins TRBV11-3 to TRBJ1-2; D gene unclear. The CDR3 loop spans 17 amino acids. CDR1 and CDR2 from the germline V gene are SGHNT and YENEEA. Trimming pared 5 bases from V and 4 bases from J, leaving 23 bases between. DNA of the CDR3: TGTGCCAGCAGCGTCTTAGTCGATCTCGGAACGACCTATGGCTACACCTTC. Amino acid sequence: CASSVLVDLGTTYGYTF.

About this clonotype: One base away lies a much larger clone, so this may be a sequencing read error. V and J are TRBV11-1 and TRBJ1-2, with D unclear. This CDR3 comprises 17 residues. Per the germline V gene, CDR1 is SGHAT and CDR2 is FQDESV (reference sequence). V was pared by 5 bases and J by 4 bases, with 23 bases between. The CDR3 DNA is TGTGCCAGCAGCAAATCCCCTAAGGCTGGAAAGACCTATGGCTACACCTTC. Protein: CASSKSPKAGKTYGYTF.

This clonotype occurred a few times. The gene calls are TRBV30 and TRBJ2-1, with TRBD2 matching 11 bases. Germline loops: CDR1 GTSNPN, CDR2 SVGIG (reference sequence). The V gene end was trimmed by 2 bases and the J gene end by 8 bases; junction bases not matched to a gene: 11. This CDR3 is 16 amino acids long. The CDR3 region has the DNA TGTGCCTGGAGTCCCCTGGGGGTAGCGGGAGGGGATGAGCAGTTCTTC. Encoded protein: CAWSPLGVAGGDEQFF.

This clonotype was seen ten or more times. The chain employs TRBV18 and TRBJ2-3; D is undetermined. Trimming stripped 2 bases from V and 3 bases from J, with 15 bases between. Germline CDR1 KGHSH, CDR2 LQKENI. This CDR3 spans 16 amino acids. The CDR3 nucleotides are TGTGCCAGCTCACCATGGGTTGGAGACCTGACAGATACGCAGTATTTT. It is translated as CASSPWVGDLTDTQYF.

This clonotype was counted many times. DNA of the CDR3: TGTGCCAGTAGCAATGCAGGGGGTGAAGCTTTCTTT. Protein sequence: CASSNAGGEAFF. This chain connects TRBV19 to TRBJ1-1, with 7 nucleotides matching TRBD1. Germline lookup yields CDR1 LNHDA and CDR2 SQIVND (reference sequence). The CDR3 consists of 12 residues. After removal of 6 bases from V and 7 bases from J, the junction contained 5 bases not matched to a gene.

This clonotype came up a few times. This sequence joins TRBV7-3 and TRBJ2-2; 9 bases agree with TRBD1. The germline V gene encodes CDR1 SGHTA and CDR2 FQGTGA. This CDR3 has 14 amino acids. After removal of 5 bases from V and 5 bases from J, the junction contained 3 bases not matched to a gene. CDR3 residues: CASSAGQGTGELFF. The CDR3 DNA reads TGTGCCAGCAGCGCGGGACAGGGAACCGGGGAGCTGTTTTTT.

This clonotype was detected ten times or more. The V call is TRBV4-3, the J call TRBJ1-2; D gene ambiguous. The CDR3 has 17 residues. V was clipped by 5 bases and J by 4 bases, with 23 bases between them. Germline CDR1 reads LGHNA; CDR2 reads YSLEER. This CDR3 is CASSWIIGRRKTYGYTF. The CDR3 region has the DNA TGCGCCAGCAGCTGGATTATAGGACGTCGAAAGACCTATGGCTACACCTTC.